This passage covers 18 T cell receptor beta chains from one sample sequenced in a study of cytomegalovirus exposure and HLA in healthy donors (dated by TCRdb to 2016 to 2017). To prepare the library, the immunoSEQ multiplex PCR assay was applied. The multiplex PCR relied on a mix of 60 forward primers for TCR Vbeta segments and 13 reverse primers for TCR Jbeta segments. TCRdb limited this immuneACCESS table to in-frame rearrangements with V and J called. A share of clones is missing; checked studies link under half to unresolved V genes, and the rest is unexplained. The sample table lists some 200,000 clones, around 70% of them with a count of one. The top ten clones comprise 2.6% of the sample. The source material was PBMCs. Receptors originate from a middle-aged man in good health and CMV-seropositive.

This clone was seen once. The J gene is TRBJ2-7, the V gene TRBV18, with 7 bases fitting TRBD1. V shed 3 bases and J 6 bases; nucleotides not matched to a gene: 2. This CDR3 is 12 amino acids long. In germline, CDR1 is KGHSH, CDR2 LQKENI. CDR3 protein: CASSPDRAEQYF. In nucleotides, the CDR3 is TGTGCCAGCTCACCCGACAGGGCCGAGCAGTACTTC.

In this sample, this clone turned up a few times. Additional DNA sequences in this sample encode the identical CDR3. The rearrangement joins TRBV10-3 to TRBJ2-2, with D possibly being TRBD1 (6 bases). The germline V gene has CDR1 ENHRY and CDR2 SYGVKD. The CDR3 loop spans 15 amino acids. Trimming cost V 5 bases and J 1 base, with 11 bases left between them. The DNA for the CDR3 is TGTGCCATCAGTAACAGGGAGAGGAACACCGGGGAGCTGTTTTTT. Protein product: CAISNRERNTGELFF.

The chain joins TRBV7-2 to TRBJ2-3, with 8 bases matching TRBD1. Germline CDR1 reads SGHTA; CDR2 reads FQGNSA. Germline trimming cut 5 bases from V and 6 bases from J; bases unmatched to any gene: 7. The CDR3 length is 14 residues. CDR3 in DNA: TGTGCCAGCAGCAGGACAGGGTCACTGGATACGCAGTATTTT. Its translation: CASSRTGSLDTQYF.

This chain links TRBV27 with TRBJ2-7; 8 positions match TRBD1. Losses at the gene ends were 10 bases for V and 2 bases for J; bases not matched to a gene: 7. Germline values: CDR1 MNHEY, CDR2 SMNVEV (reference sequence). The CDR3 covers 13 residues. This CDR3 reads CATGTGGPYEQYF. CDR3 nucleotides: TGTGCCACCGGGACAGGAGGCCCCTACGAGCAGTACTTC.

The chain employs TRBV18 and TRBJ1-1, with D possibly matching TRBD1 (5 bases). The CDR3 length is 12 residues. V was clipped by 3 bases and J by 8 bases, with 10 bases between them. CDR1 and CDR2 (germline): KGHSH, LQKENI. This chain's CDR3 is CASSPDRTEAFF. For the CDR3, the DNA is TGTGCCAGCTCACCCGACAGAACCGAAGCTTTCTTT. Full variable domain (remainder filled in from reference TRBV18 and TRBJ1-1): NAGVMQNPRHLVRRRGQEARLRCSPMKGHSHVYWYRQLPEEGLKFMVYLQKENIIDESGMPKERFSAEFPKEGPSILRIQQVVRGDSAAYFCASSPDRTEAFFGQGTRLTVV.

This chain's CDR3 is CASSMRGMSSYEQYF. In nucleotides, the CDR3 is TGTGCCAGTAGTATGAGAGGAATGAGCTCCTACGAGCAGTACTTC. V and J are TRBV19 and TRBJ2-7; D ambiguous. The length of the CDR3 is 15 residues. The V end was cut by 3 bases, the J end by 0 bases, with 12 bases between. CDR1 is LNHDA, CDR2 SQIVND, per germline (reference sequence).

V usage is TRBV5-4 and J usage is TRBJ2-6; a possible D gene is TRBD2 (6 bases). Germline V gene sequence: CDR1 SGHNT, CDR2 YYREEE (reference sequence). CDR3 length: 15 residues. Trimming removed 2 bases at V and 4 bases at J, with 10 bases between. The CDR3, as DNA: TGTGCCAGCAGCTTAGGAGGGGCCGGGGCCAACGTCCTGACTTTC. It codes for CASSLGGAGANVLTF.

This chain links TRBV9 with TRBJ2-7; 8 bases fit TRBD1. V lost 4 bases and J lost 0; bases outside the gene matches: 6. This CDR3 is built from 15 residues. Germline V gene sequence: CDR1 SGDLS, CDR2 YYNGEE. CDR3 in amino acids: CASSPGQGLSYEQYF. The CDR3 bases are TGTGCCAGCAGCCCAGGACAGGGTCTCTCCTACGAGCAGTACTTC.

This clone was picked up one time. The chain has TRBV7-3 and TRBJ2-6; TRBD2 might be the D (6 bases). V was shortened by 2 bases and J by 12 bases, with 14 bases between the two germline ends. The CDR3 loop spans 14 amino acids. Germline values: CDR1 SGHTA, CDR2 FQGTGA. The CDR3 bases are TGTGCCAGCAGCTTAGCGGGGTCTAGTAGCGTCCTGACTTTC. Residues: CASSLAGSSSVLTF.

The rearrangement uses TRBV29-1 and TRBJ2-1; no definite D call. Germline CDR1 reads SQVTM; CDR2 reads ANQGSEA. Trimming left V 4 bases short and J 3 bases short, with 7 bases between. The CDR3 length is 12 residues. Written as DNA, the CDR3 is TGCAGCGTTGGTCAGATCTACAATGAGCAGTTCTTC. Translating it yields CSVGQIYNEQFF.

The chain links TRBV6-1 to TRBJ2-7; 8 positions agree with TRBD1. The CDR3 has 12 amino acids. Per germline, CDR1 MNHNS and CDR2 SASEGT. Unmatched junction bases numbered 2, after V lost 8 bases and J lost 2 bases. Written as DNA, the CDR3 is TGTGCCAGCGACAGGGGAACCTACGAGCAGTACTTC. The encoded protein is CASDRGTYEQYF.

The sample holds one count of this clone. The V call is TRBV2, the J call TRBJ2-3; TRBD1 is a possible D gene (6 bases). The CDR3 contains 16 residues. V gave up 2 bases and J gave up 4 bases, with 16 bases separating them. The germline gives CDR1 SNHLY, CDR2 FYNNEI. In DNA, the CDR3 is TGTGCCAGCAGTGAAAGAGTGGGGGCCAGCGCAGATACGCAGTATTTT. Its protein product is CASSERVGASADTQYF.

This clone was seen once. The chain carries TRBV6-1 and TRBJ1-5; D gene uncertain. This CDR3 spans 19 amino acids. V was clipped by 0 bases and J by 0 bases, with 18 bases between them. The germline CDR1 and CDR2 sequences are MNHNS and SASEGT. This chain's CDR3 is CASSEARGATDLSNQPQHF. As DNA, the CDR3 is TGTGCCAGCAGTGAAGCACGGGGAGCGACGGATCTTAGCAATCAGCCCCAGCATTTT.

The V gene is TRBV11-2, the J gene TRBJ2-7; TRBD1 aligns across 9 bases. The CDR3 is 15 residues long. CDR1 is SGHAT, CDR2 FQNNGV, per germline. V lost 3 bases to trimming and J lost 5 bases; unmatched junction nucleotides: 8. In DNA form, the CDR3 reads TGTGCCAGCAGCTTGCCGGGACAGGGAACCCACGAGCAGTACTTC. It codes for CASSLPGQGTHEQYF.

The rearrangement joins TRBV6-5 to TRBJ1-2, with TRBD1 as a possible D gene (6 bases). Trimming took off 6 bases at V and 3 bases at J, with 14 bases between the two ends. The CDR3 consists of 14 residues. Germline CDR1 reads MNHEY; CDR2 reads SVGAGI. The CDR3 region has the DNA TGTGCCAGCAGGCCAGGGGAAGGGTACTATGGCTACACCTTC. This codes for CASRPGEGYYGYTF.

The chain uses TRBV29-1 and TRBJ2-7, with 10 bases matching TRBD1. The CDR3 has 12 residues. Germline CDR1 reads SQVTM; CDR2 reads ANQGSEA. The CDR3 sequence: CGTPGQGSSKYF. The CDR3 DNA is TGCGGGACACCGGGACAGGGGTCCTCTAAGTACTTC.

The chain carries TRBV5-8 and TRBJ2-3; D is possibly TRBD1 (5 bases). V lost 1 base, J lost 5 bases, and 5 bases lay in between. CDR3 size: 12 residues. Germline assignment: CDR1 SGHTS and CDR2 YDEGEE. CDR3 amino acids: CASSLRGDTQYF. The CDR3 nucleotides are TGTGCCAGCAGCTTGAGGGGAGATACGCAGTATTTT.

This clone has more than one count but fewer than ten. The rearrangement joins TRBV6-5 to TRBJ1-1, with 8 bases that match TRBD1. The CDR3 runs 14 residues. The J segment lost 5 bases and the V segment lost 6 bases, leaving 8 bases of the junction unmatched. CDR1 is MNHEY, CDR2 SVGAGI, per germline. CDR3 residues: CASSQGQGRTEAFF. As DNA, the CDR3 is TGTGCCAGCAGCCAAGGACAGGGTCGGACTGAAGCTTTCTTT.